Presented here are 10 T cell receptor beta chains from one specimen sequenced in a study of blood T cell repertoires in COVID-19. Sequenced by immunoSEQ multiplex PCR; TCRdb stores in-frame clones only, minus some. The sample consists of 300,000 to 400,000 clones, 85% to 90% of them appearing once. What was sequenced was PBMCs or T cells enriched from blood (not recorded which). These receptors were obtained from a man aged 18-30 years who had recovered from COVID-19.

V gene TRBV19 combines with J gene TRBJ2-7, with TRBD1 matching over 7 bases. The germline CDR1 and CDR2 sequences are LNHDA and SQIVND (reference sequence). This CDR3 has 13 residues. Trimming at V came to 5 bases and at J to 5 bases, leaving 6 bases not matched to a gene. The CDR3 loop reads CASSPPQGNEQYF. As DNA, the CDR3 is TGTGCCAGTAGTCCCCCACAGGGGAACGAGCAGTACTTC.

The rearrangement uses TRBV19 and TRBJ1-2; the D gene is possibly TRBD1 (6 bases). CDR1 LNHDA and CDR2 SQIVND come from the germline V gene (reference sequence). Trimming cost V 4 bases and J 3 bases, with 15 bases left between them. The CDR3 has 15 amino acids. In DNA form, the CDR3 reads TGTGCCAGTAGTACTCAACGGGGGGCATACTATGGCTACACCTTC. It translates to CASSTQRGAYYGYTF.

The chain links TRBV13 to TRBJ1-1; D uncertain. This CDR3 is 15 amino acids long. Germline CDR1 is PRHDT and CDR2 is FYEKMQ (reference sequence). Between the trimmed V and J ends, which lost 1 base and 0 bases, there was a span of 9 bases. The CDR3 is CASSLEPGMNTEAFF. As DNA, the CDR3 is TGTGCCAGCAGCTTAGAACCCGGGATGAACACTGAAGCTTTCTTT.

The chain combines TRBV7-2 with TRBJ2-1; TRBD2 matches at 11 bases. The V and J ends lost 5 bases and 6 bases, in that order; junction bases with no gene match: 9. Germline CDR1 is SGHTA and CDR2 is FQGNSA. The CDR3 runs to 16 residues. The CDR3 region is CASSIFGTSGTNEQFF. The CDR3 DNA is TGTGCCAGCAGCATATTCGGGACTAGCGGAACCAATGAGCAGTTCTTC.

The J gene is TRBJ2-5, the V gene TRBV28; D is perhaps TRBD2 (5 bases). Trimming shortened V by 4 bases and J by 5 bases, and 20 bases separated the two germline ends. Germline V gene sequence: CDR1 MDHEN, CDR2 SYDVKM. CDR3 size: 16 residues. CDR3 amino acids: CASSSTTVIGGETQYF. The CDR3 DNA reads TGTGCCAGCAGTTCCACCACGGTGATCGGCGGGGAGACCCAGTACTTC.

The V and J genes are TRBV9 and TRBJ2-7; 8 positions agree with TRBD1. The V gene end was trimmed by 1 base and the J gene end by 3 bases; junction bases not matched to a gene: 3. This CDR3 contains 14 residues. CDR1 and CDR2 (germline): SGDLS, YYNGEE. CDR3 bases: TGTGCCAGCAGCGTACGGGACAGGAGCTACGAGCAGTACTTC. Encoded protein: CASSVRDRSYEQYF. Full variable domain (missing parts from reference TRBV9 and TRBJ2-7): DSGVTQTPKHLITATGQRVTLRCSPRSGDLSVYWYQQSLDQGLQFLIQYYNGEERAKGNILERFSAQQFPDLHSELNLSSLELGDSALYFCASSVRDRSYEQYFGPGTRLTVT.

The chain is built from TRBV7-2 and TRBJ2-3; D may be TRBD1 (6 bases). With 1 base removed from V and 6 bases from J, the gap between germline ends came to 17 bases. This CDR3 has 16 residues. Germline V gives CDR1 SGHTA, CDR2 FQGNSA. The CDR3 loop reads CASSLVGQGSADTQYF. The CDR3 nucleotides are TGTGCCAGCAGCTTAGTGGGCCAGGGGAGTGCGGATACGCAGTATTTT.

The genes are TRBV6-5 and TRBJ2-4; D might be TRBD2 (6 bases). Germline CDR1 is MNHEY and CDR2 is SVGAGI. The CDR3 spans 13 residues. Deletions cut 0 bases from V and 6 bases from J, with 6 bases between. The CDR3 sequence: CASSYSGGNIQYF. The CDR3, as DNA: TGTGCCAGCAGTTACTCGGGGGGAAACATTCAGTACTTC.

The CDR3 coding sequence is TGCGCCAGCAAGGATGGCAGGGGGAATTCACCCCTCCACTTT. This translates into CASKDGRGNSPLHF. The chain has TRBV5-1 and TRBJ1-6; 7 nucleotides agree with TRBD1. CDR3 size: 14 residues. With 6 bases clipped from V and 7 bases from J, the junction kept 7 bases outside the gene matches. Germline CDR1 SGHRS, CDR2 YFSETQ.

The J gene is TRBJ1-2, the V gene TRBV10-3, with TRBD1 identical over 9 bases. CDR3 length equals 13 residues. CDR1 and CDR2 from the germline V gene are ENHRY and SYGVKD. V shed 6 bases and J 4 bases; nucleotides not matched to a gene: 3. The CDR3 protein is CAISETGGYGYTF. The CDR3, as DNA: TGTGCCATCAGCGAGACAGGGGGCTATGGCTACACCTTC.